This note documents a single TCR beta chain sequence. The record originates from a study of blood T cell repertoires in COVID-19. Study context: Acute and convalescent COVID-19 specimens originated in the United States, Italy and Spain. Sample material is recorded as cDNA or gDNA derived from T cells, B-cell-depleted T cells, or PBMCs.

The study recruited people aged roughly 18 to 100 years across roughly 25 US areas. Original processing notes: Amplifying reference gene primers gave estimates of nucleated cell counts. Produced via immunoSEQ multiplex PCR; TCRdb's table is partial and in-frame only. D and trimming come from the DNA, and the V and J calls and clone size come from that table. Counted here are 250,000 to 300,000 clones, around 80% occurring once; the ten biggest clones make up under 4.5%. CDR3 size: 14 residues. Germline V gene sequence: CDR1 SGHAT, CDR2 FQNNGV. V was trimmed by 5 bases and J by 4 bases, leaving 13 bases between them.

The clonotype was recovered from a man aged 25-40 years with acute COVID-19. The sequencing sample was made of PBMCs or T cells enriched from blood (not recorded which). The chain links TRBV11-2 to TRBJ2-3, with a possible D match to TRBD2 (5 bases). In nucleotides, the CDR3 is TGTGCCAGCAGCGGGCCGCGGGTCCCAGATACGCAGTATTTT. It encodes CASSGPRVPDTQYF.